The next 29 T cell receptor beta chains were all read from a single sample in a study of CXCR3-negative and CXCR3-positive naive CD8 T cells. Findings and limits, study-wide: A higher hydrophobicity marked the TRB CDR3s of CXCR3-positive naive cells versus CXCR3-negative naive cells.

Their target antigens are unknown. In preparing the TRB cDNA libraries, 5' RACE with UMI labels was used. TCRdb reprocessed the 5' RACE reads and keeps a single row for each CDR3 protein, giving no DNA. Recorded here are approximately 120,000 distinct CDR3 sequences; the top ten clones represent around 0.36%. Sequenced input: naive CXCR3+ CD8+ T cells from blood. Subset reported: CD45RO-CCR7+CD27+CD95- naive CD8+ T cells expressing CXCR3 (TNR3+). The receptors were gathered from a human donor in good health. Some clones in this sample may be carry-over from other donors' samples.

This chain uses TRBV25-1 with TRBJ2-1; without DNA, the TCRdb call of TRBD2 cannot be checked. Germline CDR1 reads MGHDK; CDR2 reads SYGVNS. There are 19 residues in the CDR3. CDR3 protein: CASSEISGRSSAPYNEQFF.

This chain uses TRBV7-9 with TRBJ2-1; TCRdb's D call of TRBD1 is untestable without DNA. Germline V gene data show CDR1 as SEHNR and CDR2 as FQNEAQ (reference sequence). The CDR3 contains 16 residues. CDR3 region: CASSLVWTGDYNEQFF. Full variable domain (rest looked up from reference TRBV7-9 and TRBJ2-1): DTGVSQNPRHKITKRGQNVTFRCDPISEHNRLYWYRQTLGQGPEFLTYFQNEAQLEKSRLLSDRFSAERPKGSFSTLEIQRTEQGDSAMYLCASSLVWTGDYNEQFFGPGTRLTVL.

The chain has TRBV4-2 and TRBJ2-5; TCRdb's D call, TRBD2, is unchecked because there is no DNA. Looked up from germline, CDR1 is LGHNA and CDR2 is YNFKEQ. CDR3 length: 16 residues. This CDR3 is CASSQELAGLGETQYF.

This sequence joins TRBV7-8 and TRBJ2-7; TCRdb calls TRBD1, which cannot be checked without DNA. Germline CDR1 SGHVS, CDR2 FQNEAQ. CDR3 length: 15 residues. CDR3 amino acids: CASSLFPGGLNEQYF.

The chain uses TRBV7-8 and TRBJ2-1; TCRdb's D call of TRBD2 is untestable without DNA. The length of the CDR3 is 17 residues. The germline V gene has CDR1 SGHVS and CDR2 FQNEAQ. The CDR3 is CASSLARSGGAHNEQFF.

The CDR3 region is CASIGGLRNTEAFF. The V call is TRBV12-3 or TRBV12-4, the J call TRBJ1-1. CDR3 length: 14 amino acids.

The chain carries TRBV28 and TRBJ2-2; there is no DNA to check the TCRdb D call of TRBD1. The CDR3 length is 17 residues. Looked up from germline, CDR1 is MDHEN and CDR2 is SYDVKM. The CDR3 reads CASSFGDGQPNTGELFF.

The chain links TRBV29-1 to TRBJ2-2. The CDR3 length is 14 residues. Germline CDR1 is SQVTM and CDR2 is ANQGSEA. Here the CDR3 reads CSVEGATGTGELFF.

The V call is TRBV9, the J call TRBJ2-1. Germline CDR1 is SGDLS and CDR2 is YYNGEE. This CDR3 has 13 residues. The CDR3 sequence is CASSVGTADEQFF.

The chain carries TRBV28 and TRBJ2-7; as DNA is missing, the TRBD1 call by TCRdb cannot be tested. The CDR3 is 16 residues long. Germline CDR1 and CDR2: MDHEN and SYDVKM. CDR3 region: CASSFDRDRTSREQYF.

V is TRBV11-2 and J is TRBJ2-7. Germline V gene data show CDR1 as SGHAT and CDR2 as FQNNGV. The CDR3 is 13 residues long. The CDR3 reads CASSLEMVDEQYF.

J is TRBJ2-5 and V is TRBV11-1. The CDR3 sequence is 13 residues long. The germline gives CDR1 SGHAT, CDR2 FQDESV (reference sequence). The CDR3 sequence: CASSLWLGETQYF.

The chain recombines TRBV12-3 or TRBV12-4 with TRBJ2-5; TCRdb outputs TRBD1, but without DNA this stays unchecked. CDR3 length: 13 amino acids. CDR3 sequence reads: CASLYRGQETQYF.

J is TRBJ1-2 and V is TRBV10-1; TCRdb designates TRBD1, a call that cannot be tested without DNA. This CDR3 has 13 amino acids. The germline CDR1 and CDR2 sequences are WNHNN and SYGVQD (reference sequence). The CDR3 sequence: CASRRQGMDGYTF.

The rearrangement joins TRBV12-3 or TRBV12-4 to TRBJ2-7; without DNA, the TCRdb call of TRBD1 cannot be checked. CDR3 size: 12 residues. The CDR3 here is CASTPTGYEQYF.

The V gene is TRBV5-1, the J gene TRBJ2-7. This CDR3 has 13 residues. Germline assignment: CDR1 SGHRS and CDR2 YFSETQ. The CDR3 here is CASSWESTYEQYF. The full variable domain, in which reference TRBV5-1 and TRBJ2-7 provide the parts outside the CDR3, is KAGVTQTPRYLIKTRGQQVTLSCSPISGHRSVSWYQQTPGQGLQFLFEYFSETQRNKGNFPGRFSGRQFSNSRSEMNVSTLELGDSALYLCASSWESTYEQYFGPGTRLTVT.

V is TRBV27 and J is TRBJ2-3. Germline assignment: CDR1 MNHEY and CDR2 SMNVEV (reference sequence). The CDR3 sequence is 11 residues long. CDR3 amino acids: CASRAANTQYF.

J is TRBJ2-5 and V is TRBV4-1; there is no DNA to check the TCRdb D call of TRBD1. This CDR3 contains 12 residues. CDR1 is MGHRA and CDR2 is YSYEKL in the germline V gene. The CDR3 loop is CASSQAAGDQYF.

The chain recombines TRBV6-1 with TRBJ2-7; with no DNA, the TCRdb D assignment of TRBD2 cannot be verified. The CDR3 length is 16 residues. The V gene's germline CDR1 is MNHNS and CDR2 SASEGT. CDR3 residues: CASTQGLAGGTYEQYF.

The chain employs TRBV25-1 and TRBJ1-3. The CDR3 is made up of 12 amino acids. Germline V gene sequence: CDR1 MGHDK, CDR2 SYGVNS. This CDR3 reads CASSEFGNTIYF.

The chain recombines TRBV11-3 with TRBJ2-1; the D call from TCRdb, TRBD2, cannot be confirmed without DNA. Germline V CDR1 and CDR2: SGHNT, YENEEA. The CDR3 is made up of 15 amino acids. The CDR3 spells CASSATSGTYNEQFF.

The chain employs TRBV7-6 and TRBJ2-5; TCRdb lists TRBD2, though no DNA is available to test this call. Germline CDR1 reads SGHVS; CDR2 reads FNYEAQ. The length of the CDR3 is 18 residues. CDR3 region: CASSPGTSGSPFWETQYF.

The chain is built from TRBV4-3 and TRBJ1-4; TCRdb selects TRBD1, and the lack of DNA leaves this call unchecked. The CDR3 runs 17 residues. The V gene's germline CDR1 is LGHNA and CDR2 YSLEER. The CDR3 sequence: CASSQEWGLRVWEKLFF.

The CDR3 spells CASSLTGANTGELFF. This chain joins TRBV5-1 and TRBJ2-2. This CDR3 contains 15 residues. Germline values: CDR1 SGHRS, CDR2 YFSETQ.

The CDR3 sequence is CASSPTWGTSRNEQFF. The rearrangement joins TRBV28 to TRBJ2-1; the D call from TCRdb, TRBD2, cannot be confirmed without DNA. The CDR3 runs to 16 residues. Germline CDR1 reads MDHEN; CDR2 reads SYDVKM. Based on the CDR3 plus reference TRBV28 and TRBJ2-1, the full variable domain is DVKVTQSSRYLVKRTGEKVFLECVQDMDHENMFWYRQDPGLGLRLIYFSYDVKMKEKGDIPEGYSVSREKKERFSLILESASTNQTSMYLCASSPTWGTSRNEQFFGPGTRLTVL.

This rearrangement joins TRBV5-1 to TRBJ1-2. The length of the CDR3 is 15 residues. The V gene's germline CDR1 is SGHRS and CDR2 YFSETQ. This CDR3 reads CASSSGWDLSYGYTF.

The CDR3 loop reads CASSFPEAGAYEQYF. This chain joins TRBV12-3 or TRBV12-4 and TRBJ2-7; absent DNA, TCRdb's TRBD2 call cannot be checked. The CDR3 spans 15 residues.

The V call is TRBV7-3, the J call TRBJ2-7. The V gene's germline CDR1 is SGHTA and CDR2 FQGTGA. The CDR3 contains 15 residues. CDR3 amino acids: CASSSDGAAVYEQYF. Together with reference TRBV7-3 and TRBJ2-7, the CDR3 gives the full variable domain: GAGVSQTPSNKVTEKGKYVELRCDPISGHTALYWYRQSLGQGPEFLIYFQGTGAADDSGLPNDRFFAVRPEGSVSTLKIQRTERGDSAVYLCASSSDGAAVYEQYFGPGTRLTVT.

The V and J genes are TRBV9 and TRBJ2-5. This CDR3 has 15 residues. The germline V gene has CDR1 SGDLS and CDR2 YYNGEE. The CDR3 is CASSVVASGQETQYF.